The 4 T cell receptor beta chains presented below share a single source sample, sequenced in a study of blood T cells in healthy people across ages. Primed by a sample-barcoded 5' primer and a J-beta primer mix, a second PCR proceeded for about 7 to 12 cycles. TCRdb used MiXCR to reprocess the 5' RACE reads, holding one entry per CDR3 protein. The table lists fewer than 700,000 distinct CDR3 sequences, roughly two fifths of them singletons. The specimen sequenced was blood. These TCRs come from an elderly man in good health.

The chain is built from TRBV4-1 and TRBJ2-5, with 10 bases identical to TRBD2. The germline V gene has CDR1 MGHRA and CDR2 YSYEKL. The CDR3 extends over 18 amino acids. V shed 0 bases and J 5 bases; nucleotides not matched to a gene: 12. The CDR3 DNA is TGCGCCAGCAGCCAAGATCGGAGCGGGAGGGCCGATTTTGAGACCCAGTACTTC. Amino acid sequence: CASSQDRSGRADFETQYF.

About this clonotype itself: One end of the junction fails to match germline, which may point to a read error. The chain uses TRBV3-1 and TRBJ2-7; D may be TRBD2 (6 bases). CDR1 is LGHDT and CDR2 is YNNKEL in the germline V gene (reference sequence). The length of the CDR3 is 15 residues. The CDR3 sequence: CTSSPLRRGSYEQYF. The DNA of the CDR3 is TGTACCAGCAGCCCCCTCCGGCGGGGCTCCTACGAGCAGTACTTC.

This clonotype was observed at least ten times. The rearrangement links TRBV20-1 to TRBJ1-4, with TRBD1 identical over 8 bases. CDR3 size: 14 residues. J gave up 5 bases and V 1 base, and 3 bases lay outside the gene matches. Looked up from germline, CDR1 is DFQATT and CDR2 is SNEGSKA (reference sequence). The CDR3: CSARGDRNNEKLFF. In DNA, the CDR3 is TGCAGTGCTAGAGGGGACAGGAACAATGAAAAACTGTTTTTT.

This clonotype turned up a few times. This chain uses TRBV7-2 with TRBJ1-6; TRBD1 matches 7 bases. Trimming took 6 bases from V and 7 from J; bases not matched to a gene: 15. Germline V lookup: CDR1 SGHTA, CDR2 FQGNSA. The CDR3 runs 17 residues. The DNA for the CDR3 is TGTGCCAGCAGTCCGGCCGGGACAGTCCGTTTGAATTCACCCCTCCACTTT. Amino acids: CASSPAGTVRLNSPLHF.